One TCR beta chain is described in this entry. This clone has just a few counts. Its recognized antigen is unknown. No base quality values were provided; no much bigger clone lies one nucleotide off. The library was built by means of the immunoSEQ multiplex PCR assay. To provide template for TCR sequencing, every sample had RNA extracted and reverse transcribed into cDNA. First-strand cDNA was synthesized with SuperScript III using a 2:1 mix of oligo-dT and random hexamers. Amplification bias was assessed with a synthetic immune receptor repertoire, and residual bias was removed computationally. Regarding the original processing steps: Raw reads were preprocessed to remove errors, and CDR3 was defined by IMGT conventions from the conserved cysteine to phenylalanine. Clonality was computed by normalizing Shannon entropy by log2 of the number of productive unique TCRs and subtracting the result from 1. Whether scalp clones were CD4 or CD8 was inferred by matching scalp TCRbeta sequences against CD4 and CD8 repertoires sorted from blood. The table was pulled from immuneACCESS by TCRdb, which kept in-frame rearrangements only. Such tables lose some clones; where checked, under half of the loss comes from unresolved V genes, and the rest has no known cause. The D gene and trimming were derived from the DNA, and the V and J assignments and clone size from that table. Present in this sample are around 100,000 clones, roughly 50% of which were seen just once. Of the sample, more than 3% is held by the ten largest clones.

The sample originates from a study of CD8+ T cells in alopecia areata (dated by TCRdb to the late 2010s). As for the study more broadly: Treated patients were enrolled in an open-label pilot trial of oral tofacitinib, 5 to 10 mg twice daily, for moderate-to-severe alopecia areata. RNA came from the PAXgene miRNA kit for fixed scalp, the miRNeasy kit for PBMCs, and the RNeasy kit for mouse skin. The SALT score, which quantifies the percentage of affected scalp surface area, was used to measure disease severity in treated patients. Amplification of TCRbeta CDR3 regions was done by immunoSEQ multiplex PCR using 35 Vbeta forward primers and 13 Jbeta reverse primers. Tofacitinib was administered for 6 to 18 months, and 6 months of follow-up off drug were then conducted to assess delayed response and recurrence. High-throughput TCRbeta sequencing was used to examine T cell clonal expansion in alopecia areata in both the C3H/HeJ mouse model and human patients. Scalp clonality was compared across normal scalp (n=4), patchy alopecia areata scalp (n=8), and alopecia totalis/universalis scalp (n=8). Patients on tofacitinib were biopsied at baseline and after 4 and 24 weeks of treatment, and several of the patients also had a later scalp biopsy. On the human side, TCRbeta sequencing was run on scalp tissue and on sorted CD4+ and CD8+ peripheral blood T cells from healthy controls and from alopecia areata patients with either patchy or totalis/universalis disease. General findings and caveats noted by the study authors: During tofacitinib treatment, many expanded lesional clones remained in scalp and blood, and this persistence may partly explain relapse after treatment is stopped. Unlike mouse skin, which is dominated by gammadelta T cells, normal human skin has resident alphabeta T cells that are also sequenced, and this complicates analysis of the scalp TCR repertoire. Because the treated cohort was small and had just a single nonresponder, larger studies are needed to establish links between baseline CD8+ expansion and response. Compared with normal scalp, lesional scalp had higher clonality and more expanded CD8+ clones, particularly in alopecia totalis/universalis, a pattern that suggests antigenic drive. Tofacitinib significantly decreased scalp clonality and the number of expanded CD8+ clones among the top 100 scalp clones. Shared TCR sequences between patients were less evident than in mice, which may be partly attributable to HLA diversity in the patient population.

The time point label of this sample denotes: about 5 months on oral tofacitinib. Explained via the paper, the treatment or condition label denotes: oral pan-JAK inhibitor, 5-10 mg twice daily. Lesional scalp punch biopsies and peripheral blood were obtained from alopecia areata patients. After PBMCs were isolated by density centrifugation and stained for CD3, CD4 and CD8, a FACSAria was used to sort CD4+ and CD8+ T cells. This receptor was obtained from a human donor with alopecia areata. Sample: CD4+ T cells sorted from blood, taken at week 24, from a patient treated with tofacitinib.

In nucleotide form, the sequence is TGTGCCAGCGCTTGGGGGTATAGCAATCAGCCCCAGCATTTT. Translated, this gives CASAWGYSNQPQHF. The chain joins TRBV2 to TRBJ1-5; matching of 5 bases hints at TRBD1 as the D gene. From the cysteine up to the phenylalanine, the CDR3 has a length of 14 residues. Only the CDR3 DNA stays, 42 bases, in frame from base 1. In the germline V gene, CDR1 corresponds to SNHLY and CDR2 to FYNNEI. The V end loses 8 bases and the J end loses 0 bases, and a stretch of 11 bases separates them.